This passage covers 11 T cell receptor beta chains from one sample sequenced in a study of graft-versus-host responses after intestinal transplantation. The repertoire was sequenced with immunoSEQ multiplex PCR; TCRdb's copy has only in-frame clones and lacks some. The sample records about 19,000 clones, 65% to 85% being singletons. Graft samples were processed, releasing intraepithelial and lamina propria lymphocytes. The source material was ileum tissue, sampled approximately 20 days after intestinal transplant. Receptor source: a human patient who received an intestinal transplant, so some T cells may come from the graft donor.

The rearrangement links TRBV27 to TRBJ2-1, with D perhaps matching TRBD1 (6 bases). This CDR3 region has 13 residues. Germline assignment: CDR1 MNHEY and CDR2 SMNVEV (reference sequence). V was cut by 8 bases and J by 7 bases, with 15 bases left in between. The DNA of the CDR3 is TGTGCCAGCGCGACAGGTCTACGGAATGAGCAGTTCTTC. This gives the protein CASATGLRNEQFF.

In the case of this clone: Other DNA variants within this sample encode the same CDR3. The V gene is TRBV7-9, the J gene TRBJ1-1; 9 positions match TRBD1. The ends lost 5 bases at V and 6 bases at J; junction bases unmatched: 10. This CDR3 region has 15 residues. The germline V gene has CDR1 SEHNR and CDR2 FQNEAQ (reference sequence). CDR3 loop: CASSDYSDRGAEAFF. CDR3 nucleotide sequence: TGTGCCAGCAGCGATTATTCGGACAGGGGCGCTGAAGCTTTCTTT.

This clone was counted a few times. The gene calls are TRBV6-6 and TRBJ1-1; D is undetermined. V lost 2 bases and J lost 6, with 10 bases in between. The CDR3 contains 13 residues. Germline-derived CDR1 and CDR2 are MNHNY and SVGAGI (reference sequence). The CDR3 here is CASSYVPSAEAFF. As DNA, the CDR3 is TGTGCCAGCAGTTACGTCCCGAGCGCTGAAGCTTTCTTT.

This chain joins TRBV5-4 and TRBJ2-1; TRBD2 is a possible D gene (7 bases). The CDR3 runs 15 residues. Trimming shortened V by 2 bases and J by 3 bases, and 12 bases separated the two germline ends. Germline V gene sequence: CDR1 SGHNT, CDR2 YYREEE (reference sequence). The CDR3 loop reads CASSFHGGHYNEQFF. The CDR3 region has the DNA TGTGCCAGCAGCTTTCACGGGGGGCACTACAATGAGCAGTTCTTC.

The rearrangement links TRBV27 to TRBJ1-1; D call uncertain. The V gene lost 0 bases and the J gene lost 5 bases, with 7 bases spanning the gap. Germline CDR1 MNHEY, CDR2 SMNVEV (reference sequence). This CDR3 comprises 13 residues. CDR3 loop: CASSLSIGTEAFF. The CDR3, as DNA: TGTGCCAGCAGTTTATCGATCGGGACTGAAGCTTTCTTT.

The chain combines TRBV27 with TRBJ1-5, with a weak D call TRBD1 (6 bases). This CDR3 has 13 residues. V shed 3 bases and J shed 7 bases, with 10 bases lying between them. Germline V gene sequence: CDR1 MNHEY, CDR2 SMNVEV (reference sequence). The CDR3 DNA reads TGTGCCAGCAGTTTCGGACAGCTACAGCCCCAGCATTTT. It encodes CASSFGQLQPQHF.

The chain joins TRBV27 to TRBJ2-7; 9 bases match TRBD2. Unmatched junction bases numbered 2, after V lost 5 bases and J lost 3 bases. Germline CDR1 reads MNHEY; CDR2 reads SMNVEV (reference sequence). CDR3 length: 13 residues. CDR3 DNA: TGTGCCAGCAGTAAGACTAGCGGCTACGAGCAGTACTTC. It translates to CASSKTSGYEQYF.

This clone has just a few counts. The chain couples TRBV6-1 to TRBJ1-2; 7 bases match TRBD1. The trim removed 6 bases at V and 5 bases at J, leaving 6 bases unmatched. CDR1 and CDR2 from the germline V gene are MNHNS and SASEGT. The CDR3 has 13 residues. CDR3 loop: CASSEQGLYGYTF. The CDR3 region has the DNA TGTGCCAGCAGCGAACAGGGGCTGTATGGCTACACCTTC.

The V call is TRBV11-2, the J call TRBJ2-5; no definite D call. The CDR3 sequence is 12 residues long. Trimming removed 0 bases from V and 5 bases from J, with 4 bases in between. CDR1 is SGHAT, CDR2 FQNNGV, per germline. This CDR3 is CASSLDRETQYF. CDR3 nucleotide sequence: TGTGCCAGCAGCTTAGATCGGGAGACCCAGTACTTC.

CDR3 nucleotide sequence: TGTGCCAGCAGCTTGGTTCCGCGGGGTAAAGAGACCCAGTACTTC. Its translation is CASSLVPRGKETQYF. V and J are TRBV5-4 and TRBJ2-5, with a possible D match to TRBD2 (6 bases). The V gene's germline CDR1 is SGHNT and CDR2 YYREEE (reference sequence). V shed 0 bases and J shed 3 bases, with 12 bases lying between them. CDR3 length: 15 residues.

The V and J genes are TRBV6-6 and TRBJ1-5; 8 bases are a match to TRBD1. The CDR3 sequence is 16 residues long. Per germline, CDR1 MNHNY and CDR2 SVGAGI (reference sequence). V lost 4 bases to trimming and J lost 2 bases; unmatched junction nucleotides: 7. CDR3 loop: CASSLNYRGGNQPQHF. DNA of the CDR3: TGTGCCAGCAGTTTGAATTACAGGGGGGGCAATCAGCCCCAGCATTTT.